These 29 T cell receptor beta chains came from one sample sequenced in a study of T cells in Graves' hyperthyroidism and ophthalmopathy. What was amplified from RNA transcripts were TCR beta CDR3 regions. The HTBI set primed first-round TCR CDR3 RT-PCR. Each CDR3 protein is one row after TCRdb ran MiXCR on the multiplex PCR reads. The table records some 620,000 distinct CDR3 sequences, about a sixth of them present only once. Sequencing input: blood. Source of these receptors: a woman in her thirties with Graves' hyperthyroidism.

This clonotype came up many times. The gene calls are TRBV28 and TRBJ1-6; D uncertain. Germline assignment: CDR1 MDHEN and CDR2 SYDVKM. The V and J ends lost 7 bases and 0 bases respectively, with 10 bases between them. There are 15 residues in the CDR3. The CDR3 sequence: CASNGISSYNSPLHF. The CDR3 region has the DNA TGTGCCAGCAATGGAATCAGCTCCTATAATTCACCCCTCCACTTT.

This clonotype was found many times. The chain recombines TRBV11-3 with TRBJ2-1; no definite D call. Germline CDR1 SGHNT, CDR2 YENEEA. The CDR3 runs 14 residues. Deletions cut 2 bases from V and 9 bases from J, with 14 bases between. CDR3: CASSLFGVLGEQFF. CDR3 coding DNA: TGTGCCAGCAGCTTATTCGGAGTTCTGGGTGAGCAGTTCTTC.

On this clonotype itself: This may arise from a read error, as a much more abundant clone is one base away. The rearrangement uses TRBV28 and TRBJ2-1, with D uncertain. The germline gives CDR1 MDHEN, CDR2 SYDVKM. CDR3 length: 13 amino acids. DNA of the CDR3: TGTGCCGGCAGTTTACCCATCGACAATGAGCAGTTCTTC. This translates into CAGSLPIDNEQFF.

The CDR3 loop is CASSLGHMIDSDTIYF. In DNA form, the CDR3 reads TGCGCCAGCAGCTTAGGCCACATGATCGACTCAGACACCATATATTTT. This sequence joins TRBV5-1 and TRBJ1-3; D is unresolved. The germline V gene encodes CDR1 SGHRS and CDR2 YFSETQ. V lost 2 bases to trimming and J lost 8 bases, with 20 bases between them. The CDR3 totals 16 residues.

This clonotype came up many times. The chain uses TRBV11-3 and TRBJ2-2; 12 bases are shared with TRBD2. V gave up 4 bases and J gave up 3 bases; unmatched junction bases: 3. The CDR3 has 16 amino acids. Germline lookup yields CDR1 SGHNT and CDR2 YENEEA. The CDR3 reads CASSSGLAGYTGELFF. The CDR3 DNA reads as TGTGCCAGCAGCTCAGGACTAGCGGGATACACCGGGGAGCTGTTTTTT.

This clonotype has at least ten counts. This chain uses TRBV7-3 with TRBJ2-3; 7 nucleotides line up with TRBD1. V lost 4 bases, J lost 1 base, and 14 bases stayed unmatched. The CDR3 length is 18 residues. CDR1 is SGHTA, CDR2 FQGTGA, per germline. The CDR3 sequence is CASSSSPLTGMGTDTQYF. CDR3 in DNA: TGTGCCAGCAGCTCATCTCCTCTGACAGGGATGGGCACAGATACGCAGTATTTT.

In this sample, this clonotype turned up many times. CDR3 DNA sequence: TGTGCCAGCAGCTTTGCGTCTCCGACCTACGAGCAGTACTTC. The encoded protein is CASSFASPTYEQYF. V is TRBV5-5 and J is TRBJ2-7; D gene ambiguous. Germline V gene sequence: CDR1 SGHKS, CDR2 YYEKEE (reference sequence). V lost 2 bases and J lost 2, with 11 bases in between. This CDR3 spans 14 amino acids.

This clonotype has a count of ten or more. This rearrangement joins TRBV11-3 to TRBJ1-1; 9 bases fit TRBD1. CDR1 is SGHNT and CDR2 is YENEEA in the germline V gene. The CDR3 consists of 20 residues. J gave up 6 bases and V 2 bases, and 22 bases lay outside the gene matches. This CDR3 is CASSLTLGWDRGQGSAEAFF. The DNA of the CDR3 is TGTGCCAGCAGCTTAACCTTAGGATGGGATAGAGGACAGGGGAGTGCTGAAGCTTTCTTT.

This clonotype showed up many times. The rearrangement joins TRBV30 to TRBJ2-3; D is perhaps TRBD1 or TRBD2 (6 bases each). V lost 2 bases, J lost 0 bases, and 12 bases lay in between. CDR3 size: 15 residues. CDR1 and CDR2 (germline): GTSNPN, SVGIG (reference sequence). The CDR3, as DNA: TGTGCCTGGAGTCTGGGGGGCGAAAGCACAGATACGCAGTATTTT. Encoded protein: CAWSLGGESTDTQYF.

In its sample, this clonotype was seen many times. The chain employs TRBV28 and TRBJ1-1; tentative D call: TRBD1 (6 bases). This CDR3 contains 15 residues. V shed 5 bases and J shed 2 bases, with 15 bases lying between them. Looked up from germline, CDR1 is MDHEN and CDR2 is SYDVKM. The CDR3 DNA reads as TGTGCCAGCAGTCCTATCCTGACAGGAAACACTGAAGCTTTCTTT. It encodes CASSPILTGNTEAFF.

This clonotype was seen more than once but under ten times. The chain has TRBV6-1 and TRBJ2-3; D unclear. This CDR3 has 12 residues. V gave up 1 base and J gave up 6 bases, with 5 bases separating them. CDR1 is MNHNS, CDR2 SASEGT, per germline. CDR3 in amino acids: CASSEDVDTQYF. The CDR3 DNA reads TGTGCCAGCAGTGAAGATGTGGATACGCAGTATTTT.

This clonotype was counted at least ten times. V gene TRBV7-2 combines with J gene TRBJ2-5, with 7 bases that match TRBD2. V lost 6 bases and J lost 4; bases outside the gene matches: 14. This CDR3 contains 16 residues. From germline, CDR1 is SGHTA and CDR2 FQGNSA. The CDR3 here is CASRPSGMAVVETQYF. CDR3 DNA: TGTGCCAGCAGGCCTAGCGGTATGGCCGTCGTAGAGACCCAGTACTTC.

J is TRBJ2-7 and V is TRBV19; 12 nucleotides agree with TRBD1. The CDR3 contains 14 residues. Losses at the gene ends were 9 bases for V and 4 bases for J; bases not matched to a gene: 7. Germline CDR1 and CDR2: LNHDA and SQIVND (reference sequence). CDR3 in amino acids: CASAAGQGAYEQYF. CDR3 in DNA: TGTGCCAGCGCCGCGGGACAGGGGGCTTACGAGCAGTACTTC.

The V call is TRBV11-3, the J call TRBJ2-2; 11 nucleotides agree with TRBD2. Germline loops: CDR1 SGHNT, CDR2 YENEEA. J gave up 9 bases and V 4 bases, and 7 bases lay outside the gene matches. The CDR3 is 15 residues long. The CDR3 DNA follows: TGTGCCAGCAGCTCTCTAGCGGGAGGTACCCGGGAGCTGTTTTTT. Its translation is CASSSLAGGTRELFF.

This clonotype was detected only a few times. The J gene is TRBJ2-7, the V gene TRBV7-2; 11 positions agree with TRBD2. The CDR3 contains 16 residues. The junction had 4 bases not matched to a gene; V was cut back by 3 bases and J by 0 bases. Germline V lookup: CDR1 SGHTA, CDR2 FQGNSA. The CDR3 nucleotides are TGTGCCAGCAGCTTTTTAGCGGGAGGGAGCTCCTACGAGCAGTACTTC. Protein: CASSFLAGGSSYEQYF.

At least ten counts were recorded for this clonotype. The CDR3 nucleotides are TGCAGCGTGGGCTCTGATCCGAACACTGAAGCTTTCTTT. As protein: CSVGSDPNTEAFF. The chain employs TRBV29-1 and TRBJ1-1; no reliable D call. This CDR3 comprises 13 residues. V lost 6 bases to trimming and J lost 1 base, with 12 bases between them. CDR1 SQVTM and CDR2 ANQGSEA come from the germline V gene. The full variable domain, its missing parts supplied by reference TRBV29-1 and TRBJ1-1, is SAVISQKPSRDICQRGTSLTIQCQVDSQVTMMFWYRQQPGQSLTLIATANQGSEATYESGFVIDKFPISRPNLTFSTLTVSNMSPEDSSIYLCSVGSDPNTEAFFGQGTRLTVV.

This clonotype occurred many times. V gene TRBV28 combines with J gene TRBJ2-1; D gene uncertain. Trimming took off 4 bases at V and 13 bases at J, with 14 bases between the two ends. Germline CDR1 and CDR2: MDHEN and SYDVKM. The length of the CDR3 is 12 residues. CDR3 in DNA: TGTGCCAGCAGTTCCGTCTTAGTCAGACAGTTCTTC. This gives the protein CASSSVLVRQFF.

Only a few counts were recorded for this clonotype. The chain recombines TRBV9 with TRBJ2-3; a possible D gene is TRBD2 (6 bases). Germline assignment: CDR1 SGDLS and CDR2 YYNGEE. Trimming shortened V by 5 bases and J by 2 bases, and 12 bases separated the two germline ends. The CDR3 loop spans 14 amino acids. The CDR3 protein is CASRGGKNTDTQYF. The CDR3 coding sequence is TGTGCCAGCAGAGGCGGGAAAAACACAGATACGCAGTATTTT.

This chain joins TRBV20-1 and TRBJ1-2, with a tentative D call TRBD1 (5 bases). The CDR3 is 12 residues long. V was cut by 7 bases and J by 8 bases, with 17 bases left in between. Germline CDR1 and CDR2: DFQATT and SNEGSKA (reference sequence). CDR3 region: CSVNRPSGGYTF. The DNA for the CDR3 is TGCAGTGTGAACAGGCCGTCGGGGGGCTACACCTTC.

There are many counts of this clonotype. The chain uses TRBV3-1 and TRBJ1-1; 10 nucleotides line up with TRBD1. V shed 3 bases and J 7 bases; nucleotides not matched to a gene: 2. The CDR3 extends over 13 amino acids. Per the germline V gene, CDR1 is LGHDT and CDR2 is YNNKEL (reference sequence). The CDR3 loop is CASSHRDRGEAFF. CDR3 sequence (DNA): TGTGCCAGCAGCCACCGGGACAGGGGTGAAGCTTTCTTT.

The chain is built from TRBV29-1 and TRBJ1-1; D is undetermined. Germline loops: CDR1 SQVTM, CDR2 ANQGSEA. This CDR3 comprises 14 residues. Trimming took off 6 bases at V and 0 bases at J, with 14 bases between the two ends. The CDR3 is CSVTFGTVNTEAFF. The CDR3 region has the DNA TGCAGCGTCACTTTTGGAACCGTGAACACTGAAGCTTTCTTT.

This clonotype was seen at least ten times. This chain links TRBV9 with TRBJ2-1, with D perhaps TRBD1 (5 bases). Trimming took off 4 bases at V and 5 bases at J, with 19 bases between the two ends. Germline CDR1 reads SGDLS; CDR2 reads YYNGEE. The CDR3 spans 16 residues. The CDR3 reads CASSQGLVHLNNEQFF. The DNA of the CDR3 is TGTGCCAGCAGCCAGGGTCTGGTCCACCTAAACAATGAGCAGTTCTTC. The variable domain in full, with the rest retrieved from reference TRBV9 and TRBJ2-1, is DSGVTQTPKHLITATGQRVTLRCSPRSGDLSVYWYQQSLDQGLQFLIQYYNGEERAKGNILERFSAQQFPDLHSELNLSSLELGDSALYFCASSQGLVHLNNEQFFGPGTRLTVL.

This clonotype has a handful of counts. A much larger clone sits a single nucleotide away, making a read error possible. The rearrangement uses TRBV20-1 and TRBJ2-7; D not resolved. The CDR3 is made up of 13 amino acids. The germline V gene encodes CDR1 DFQATT and CDR2 SNEGSKA (reference sequence). The germline V and J ends were trimmed by 4 bases and 3 bases, with 13 bases remaining between them. The CDR3 reads CSAKVALNYEQYF. In DNA, the CDR3 is TGCAGTGCTAAGGTTGCGTTAAACTACGAGCAGTACTTC.

This clonotype was observed at least ten times. The V call is TRBV20-1, the J call TRBJ2-1, with 9 bases fitting TRBD2. Germline trimming cut 4 bases from V and 9 bases from J; bases unmatched to any gene: 16. Germline-derived CDR1 and CDR2 are DFQATT and SNEGSKA (reference sequence). There are 16 residues in the CDR3. CDR3 coding DNA: TGCAGTGCTACCGCCCATGCGGGAGGGTTAAGGGGTGAGCAGTTCTTC. The encoded protein is CSATAHAGGLRGEQFF.

The CDR3, as DNA: TGCAGTGCTAGAGATCCTCAGCGGGAGAGGCGCGAGCAGTACTTC. As protein: CSARDPQRERREQYF. The chain couples TRBV20-1 to TRBJ2-7; TRBD2 matches at 8 bases. CDR1 is DFQATT and CDR2 is SNEGSKA in the germline V gene (reference sequence). The CDR3 is made up of 15 amino acids. V gave up 0 bases and J gave up 6 bases; unmatched junction bases: 10.

This clonotype was seen repeatedly, ten times or more. The rearrangement joins TRBV6-1 to TRBJ1-2, with TRBD1 identical over 9 bases. The CDR3 is made up of 14 amino acids. The ends lost 3 bases at V and 6 bases at J; junction bases unmatched: 5. Germline CDR1 and CDR2: MNHNS and SASEGT. The CDR3, as DNA: TGTGCCAGCAGTGAGTACAGGGGGCTCGATGGCTACACCTTC. Protein: CASSEYRGLDGYTF.

Notes on this clonotype: At one boundary the junction diverges from the germline segment, which might be a read error. This chain uses TRBV6-2 or TRBV6-3 with TRBJ1-5; a weak D match, TRBD1 (5 bases). The germline CDR1 and CDR2 sequences are MNHEY and SVGEGT. The CDR3 is made up of 14 amino acids. Here the CDR3 DNA reads TGTGCCAGCAGTCTCAGGGTACTCAATCAGTCCCAGCATTTT. This encodes CASSLRVLNQSQHF.

This clonotype was counted many times. The V call is TRBV20-1, the J call TRBJ2-1, with D perhaps given as TRBD1 or TRBD2 (6 bases each). CDR1 and CDR2 (germline): DFQATT, SNEGSKA (reference sequence). Between the trimmed V and J ends, which lost 4 bases and 1 base, there was a span of 11 bases. The CDR3 spans 14 residues. This chain's CDR3 is CSAKKGGSYNEQFF. CDR3 DNA: TGCAGTGCTAAAAAAGGGGGGTCCTACAATGAGCAGTTCTTC.

The genes are TRBV19 and TRBJ2-1; possibly TRBD1 for D (5 bases). CDR3 length: 18 amino acids. CDR1 is LNHDA and CDR2 is SQIVND in the germline V gene (reference sequence). V was trimmed by 0 bases and J by 3 bases, leaving 18 bases between them. CDR3 amino acids: CASSIDLTPGRIYNEQFF. The CDR3 coding sequence is TGTGCCAGTAGTATAGATTTAACCCCAGGGCGGATCTACAATGAGCAGTTCTTC.